This T cell receptor beta chain is drawn from a study of blood T cell repertoires in COVID-19. Study-level background: Samples came from the United States, Italy and Spain, spanning acute and convalescent COVID-19. Nucleic acid was either cDNA or gDNA, and it came from T cells, B-cell-depleted T cells, or PBMCs.

The J segment lost 4 bases and the V segment lost 5 bases, leaving 13 bases of the junction unmatched. Per germline, CDR1 SGHTA and CDR2 FQGTGA. This CDR3 comprises 16 residues. Original processing notes: Reference gene primer amplification gave estimated nucleated cell counts. Sequencing was performed with immunoSEQ multiplex PCR; in TCRdb, only in-frame clones are kept and a portion is missing. Clone size and V and J calls were adopted from that table, with D and trimming inferred from the DNA. This table holds under 20,000 clones, 80% found once. This TCR was recovered from a man aged 80 or over with acute or convalescent COVID-19. The chain uses TRBV7-3 and TRBJ2-5, with TRBD1 matching 7 bases. Sequencing input: peripheral blood. The CDR3, as DNA: TGTGCCAGCAGCCCCCAGACAGGGATGGGGGCAGAGACCCAGTACTTC. Protein: CASSPQTGMGAETQYF.